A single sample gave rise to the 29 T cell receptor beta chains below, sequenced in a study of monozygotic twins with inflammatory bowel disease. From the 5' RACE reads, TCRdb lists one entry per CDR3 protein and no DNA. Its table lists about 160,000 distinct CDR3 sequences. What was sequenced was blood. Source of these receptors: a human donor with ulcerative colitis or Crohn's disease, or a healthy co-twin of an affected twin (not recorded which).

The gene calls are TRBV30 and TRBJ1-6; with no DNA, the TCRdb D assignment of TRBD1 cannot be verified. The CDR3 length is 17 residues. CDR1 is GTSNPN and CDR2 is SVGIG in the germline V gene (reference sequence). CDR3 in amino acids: CAWTRDRGQDRVSPLHF.

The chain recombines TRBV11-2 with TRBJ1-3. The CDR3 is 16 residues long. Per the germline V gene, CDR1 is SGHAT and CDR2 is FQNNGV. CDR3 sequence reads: CASSLGHSSSGNTIYF.

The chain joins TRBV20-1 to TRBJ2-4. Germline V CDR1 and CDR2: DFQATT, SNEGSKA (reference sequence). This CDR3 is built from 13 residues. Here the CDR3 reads CSASRRSKNIQYF.

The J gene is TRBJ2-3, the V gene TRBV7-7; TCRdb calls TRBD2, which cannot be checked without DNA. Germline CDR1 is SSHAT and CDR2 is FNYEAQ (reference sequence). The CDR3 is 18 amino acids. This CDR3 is CASSPGTSGRWSTDTQYF.

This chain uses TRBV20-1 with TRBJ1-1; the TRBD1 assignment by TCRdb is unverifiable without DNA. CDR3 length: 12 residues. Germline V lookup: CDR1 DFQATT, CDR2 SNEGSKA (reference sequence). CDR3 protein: CSARDRGMASFF.

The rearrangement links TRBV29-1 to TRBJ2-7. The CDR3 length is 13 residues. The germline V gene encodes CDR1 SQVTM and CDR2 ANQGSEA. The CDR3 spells CSATDRSSYEQYF.

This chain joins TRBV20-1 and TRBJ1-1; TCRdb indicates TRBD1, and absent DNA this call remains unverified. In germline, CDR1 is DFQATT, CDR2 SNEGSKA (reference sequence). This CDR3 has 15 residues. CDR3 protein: CSARGTGAPNTEAFF.

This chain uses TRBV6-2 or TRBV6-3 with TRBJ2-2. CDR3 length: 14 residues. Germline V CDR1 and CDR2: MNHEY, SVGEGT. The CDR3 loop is CARFRSTNTGELFF.

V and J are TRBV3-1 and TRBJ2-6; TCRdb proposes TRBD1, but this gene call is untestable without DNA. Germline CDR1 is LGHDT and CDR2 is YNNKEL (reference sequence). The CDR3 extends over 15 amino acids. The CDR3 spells CASSQEGADANVLTF.

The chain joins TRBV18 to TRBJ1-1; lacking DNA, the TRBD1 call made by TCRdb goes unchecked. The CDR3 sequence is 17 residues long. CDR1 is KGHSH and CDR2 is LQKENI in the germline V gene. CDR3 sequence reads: CASSLLMTRGRNTEAFF.

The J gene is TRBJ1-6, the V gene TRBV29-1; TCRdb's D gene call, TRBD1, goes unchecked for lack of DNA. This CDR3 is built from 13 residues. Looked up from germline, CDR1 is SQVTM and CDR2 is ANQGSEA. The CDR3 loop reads CSARETGDSPLHF.

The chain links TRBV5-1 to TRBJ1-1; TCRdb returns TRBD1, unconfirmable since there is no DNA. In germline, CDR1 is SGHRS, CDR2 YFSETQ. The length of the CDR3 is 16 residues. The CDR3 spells CASSLVGLPGSTEAFF.

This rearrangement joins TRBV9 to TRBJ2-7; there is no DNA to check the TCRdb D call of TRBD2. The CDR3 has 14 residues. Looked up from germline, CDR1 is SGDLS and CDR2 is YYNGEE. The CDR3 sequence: CASSVSSGAYEQYF.

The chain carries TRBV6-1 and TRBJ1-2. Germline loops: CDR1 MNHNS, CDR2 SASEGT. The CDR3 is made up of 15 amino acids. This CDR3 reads CASSEGHSPGYGYTF.

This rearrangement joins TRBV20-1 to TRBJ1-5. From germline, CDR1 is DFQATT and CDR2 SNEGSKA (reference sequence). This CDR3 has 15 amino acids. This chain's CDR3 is CSASLVGSLPQPQHF.

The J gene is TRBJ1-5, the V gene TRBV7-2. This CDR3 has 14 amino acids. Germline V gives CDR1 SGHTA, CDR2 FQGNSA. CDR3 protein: CASSLTPGNQPQHF.

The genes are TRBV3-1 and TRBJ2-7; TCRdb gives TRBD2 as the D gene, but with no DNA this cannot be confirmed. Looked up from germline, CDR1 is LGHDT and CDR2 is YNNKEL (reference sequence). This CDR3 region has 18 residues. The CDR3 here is CASSPYVGLAGASYEQYF.

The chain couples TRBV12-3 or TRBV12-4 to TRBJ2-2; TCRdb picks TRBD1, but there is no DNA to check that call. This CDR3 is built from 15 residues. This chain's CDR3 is CAISIQGVGTGELFF.

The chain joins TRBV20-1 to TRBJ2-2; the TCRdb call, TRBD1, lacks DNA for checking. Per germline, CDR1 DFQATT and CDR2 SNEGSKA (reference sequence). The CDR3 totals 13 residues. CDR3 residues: CSARRGGAGELFF.

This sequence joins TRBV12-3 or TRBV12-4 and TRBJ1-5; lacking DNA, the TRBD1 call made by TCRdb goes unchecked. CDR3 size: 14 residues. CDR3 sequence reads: CASSPKGVPQPQHF.

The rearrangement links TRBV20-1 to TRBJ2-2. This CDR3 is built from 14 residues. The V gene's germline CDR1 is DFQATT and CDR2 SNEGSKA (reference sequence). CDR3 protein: CSARLPKNTGELFF.

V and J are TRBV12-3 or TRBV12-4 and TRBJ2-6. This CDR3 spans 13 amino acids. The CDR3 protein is CASSPAGANVLTF.

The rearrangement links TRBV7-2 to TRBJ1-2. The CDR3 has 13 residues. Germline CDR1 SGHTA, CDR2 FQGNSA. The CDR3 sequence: CASSFEGSYGYTF. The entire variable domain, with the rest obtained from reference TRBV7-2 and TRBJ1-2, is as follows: GAGVSQSPSNKVTEKGKDVELRCDPISGHTALYWYRQSLGQGLEFLIYFQGNSAPDKSGLPSDRFSAERTGGSVSTLTIQRTQQEDSAVYLCASSFEGSYGYTFGSGTRLTVV.

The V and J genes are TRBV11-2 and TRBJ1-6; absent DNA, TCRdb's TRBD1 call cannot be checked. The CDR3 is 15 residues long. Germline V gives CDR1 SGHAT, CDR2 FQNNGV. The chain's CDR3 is CASSLELGGNSPLHF. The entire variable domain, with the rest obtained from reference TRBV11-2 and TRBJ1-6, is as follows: EAGVAQSPRYKIIEKRQSVAFWCNPISGHATLYWYQQILGQGPKLLIQFQNNGVVDDSQLPKDRFSAERLKGVDSTLKIQPAKLEDSAVYLCASSLELGGNSPLHFGNGTRLTVT.

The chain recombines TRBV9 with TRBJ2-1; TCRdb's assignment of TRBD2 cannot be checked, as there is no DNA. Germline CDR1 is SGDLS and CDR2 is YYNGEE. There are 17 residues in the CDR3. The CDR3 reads CASSASSGGPSYNEQFF. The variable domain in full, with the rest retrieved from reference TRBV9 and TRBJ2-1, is DSGVTQTPKHLITATGQRVTLRCSPRSGDLSVYWYQQSLDQGLQFLIQYYNGEERAKGNILERFSAQQFPDLHSELNLSSLELGDSALYFCASSASSGGPSYNEQFFGPGTRLTVL.

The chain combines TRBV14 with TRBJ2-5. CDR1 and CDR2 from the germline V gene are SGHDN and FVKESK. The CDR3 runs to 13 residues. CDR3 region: CASSQERQETQYF.

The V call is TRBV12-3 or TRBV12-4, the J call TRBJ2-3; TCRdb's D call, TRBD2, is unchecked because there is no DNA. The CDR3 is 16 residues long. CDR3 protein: CASSLPLADTPDTQYF.

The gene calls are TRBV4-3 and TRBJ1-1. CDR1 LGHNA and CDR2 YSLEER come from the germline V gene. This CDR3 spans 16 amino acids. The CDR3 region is CASSQDNGRPNTEAFF.

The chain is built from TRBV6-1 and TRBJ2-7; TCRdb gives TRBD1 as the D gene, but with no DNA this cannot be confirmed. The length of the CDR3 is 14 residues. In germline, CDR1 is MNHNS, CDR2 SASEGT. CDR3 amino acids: CASTYDRGGNEQYF.